A selection of T cell receptor beta chains follows, all from one sample in a study of blood T cells in healthy people across ages. Each CDR3 protein is one row after TCRdb ran MiXCR on the 5' RACE reads. The sample lists about 810,000 distinct CDR3 sequences; approximately 35% were seen once. Material: blood. The receptors stem from a young man in good health. Each CDR3 is given with its conserved first and last residue. The order of the fields is clone size, V gene, J gene, D gene, CDR3 DNA, CDR3 protein. A D gene is named only where the DNA matches it firmly. Rows may omit the clone size; those that give it use once, few, many or a size class.

size: -; V: TRBV12-3/TRBV12-4; J: TRBJ2-1; D: TRBD2; DNA: TGTGCCAGCAGGGGGACTAGCGGGGGCCACAATGAGCAGTTCTTC; CDR3: CASRGTSGGHNEQFF
size: -; V: TRBV14; J: TRBJ2-5; D: -; DNA: TGTGCCAGCAGCCTCCTGTTGAGAGAGCAGTACTTC; CDR3: CASSLLLREQYF
size: -; V: TRBV20-1; J: TRBJ2-7; D: -; DNA: TGCAGTGCTGAAGCTACAGGGTTTCACGAGCAGTACTTC; CDR3: CSAEATGFHEQYF
size: -; V: TRBV4-3; J: TRBJ2-1; D: -; DNA: TGCGCCAGCAGCCAAGAGATGGGTCGGGTACATGAGCAGTTCTTC; CDR3: CASSQEMGRVHEQFF
size: -; V: TRBV7-2; J: TRBJ1-1; D: -; DNA: TGTGCCAGCAGCACGGCGGCTGAAGCTTTCTTT; CDR3: CASSTAAEAFF
size: -; V: TRBV5-1; J: TRBJ1-5; D: -; DNA: TGCGCCAGCAGCTGGGATCTTAATCAGCCCCAGCATTTT; CDR3: CASSWDLNQPQHF
size: -; V: TRBV18; J: TRBJ1-1; D: -; DNA: TGTGCCAGCTCACCACAGTATGGGGGCACTGAAGCTTTCTTT; CDR3: CASSPQYGGTEAFF
size: -; V: TRBV7-8; J: TRBJ2-7; D: TRBD1; DNA: TGTGCCAGCAACATGCGACAGGGGGCGGCCTTACAAGAGCAGTACTTC; CDR3: CASNMRQGAALQEQYF
size: few; V: TRBV25-1; J: TRBJ2-1; D: TRBD1; DNA: TGTGCCAGCAGTGGGTCCTCCGGGACAGTGAGCTCCTACAATGAGCAGTTCTTC; CDR3: CASSGSSGTVSSYNEQFF
size: -; V: TRBV28; J: TRBJ2-3; D: TRBD2; DNA: TGTGCCAGCAGTTTCCCAGCGGGAGTCGCAGATACGCAGTATTTT; CDR3: CASSFPAGVADTQYF
size: -; V: TRBV4-3; J: TRBJ1-3; D: TRBD1; DNA: TGCGCCAGCAGCCAAGATCTTACAGGGGCTGGAAACACCATATATTTT; CDR3: CASSQDLTGAGNTIYF
size: many; V: TRBV7-2; J: TRBJ2-7; D: -; DNA: TGTGCCAGCAGCTTGGCGCGGAAAAGCTCCTACGAGCAGTACTTC; CDR3: CASSLARKSSYEQYF
size: many; V: TRBV10-3; J: TRBJ2-7; D: -; DNA: TGTGCCATCAGTGCGGAGGGGCCCTACAATGAGCAGTACTTC; CDR3: CAISAEGPYNEQYF
size: -; V: TRBV29-1; J: TRBJ2-7; D: TRBD1; DNA: TGCAGCGTTGGAGGGGCAGGGGGCCCCTACGAGCAGTACTTC; CDR3: CSVGGAGGPYEQYF
size: -; V: TRBV12-3/TRBV12-4; J: TRBJ2-3; D: TRBD1; DNA: TGTGCCAGCAGTTTTAAGACAGGGGACCGCACAGATACGCAGTATTTT; CDR3: CASSFKTGDRTDTQYF